These 27 T cell receptor beta chains originate from one sample sequenced in a study of siplizumab effects on memory and regulatory T cells. Libraries were prepared by immunoSEQ multiplex PCR; TCRdb keeps only in-frame clonotypes and omits some of them. The sample gives approximately 100,000 clones, about 90% of which show up once; roughly 0.75% is in the top ten. The source material was Tregs sorted from blood. The receptors originated from a human donor in good health.

The V and J genes are TRBV10-3 and TRBJ2-5, with 8 bases that match TRBD2. The CDR3 has 15 amino acids. CDR1 and CDR2 (germline): ENHRY, SYGVKD. The V gene end was trimmed by 4 bases and the J gene end by 2 bases; junction bases not matched to a gene: 6. The CDR3 here is CAISVTGTRQETQYF. CDR3 DNA: TGTGCCATCAGTGTTACCGGGACTAGACAAGAGACCCAGTACTTC.

The CDR3 coding sequence is TGTGCCAGCAGTACAGGTTTGAAGCCCCAGCATTTT. Protein product: CASSTGLKPQHF. This chain uses TRBV25-1 with TRBJ1-5; tentative D call: TRBD1 (5 bases). The CDR3 covers 12 residues. Germline CDR1 is MGHDK and CDR2 is SYGVNS. V lost 5 bases and J lost 8, with 10 bases in between.

The V and J genes are TRBV6-5 and TRBJ1-2, with 10 bases that match TRBD1. This CDR3 contains 15 residues. V lost 0 bases and J lost 7; bases outside the gene matches: 5. Germline lookup yields CDR1 MNHEY and CDR2 SVGAGI. The CDR3 DNA reads as TGTGCCAGCAGTTACTCTCCGACAGGGGGCGGTGGCTACACCTTC. The encoded protein is CASSYSPTGGGGYTF.

This chain links TRBV19 with TRBJ1-2, with 10 bases identical to TRBD1. The J segment lost 6 bases and the V segment lost 6 bases, leaving 7 bases of the junction unmatched. This CDR3 has 14 residues. Looked up from germline, CDR1 is LNHDA and CDR2 is SQIVND (reference sequence). The CDR3 spells CASRPTGGSDGYTF. CDR3 DNA sequence: TGTGCCAGTAGACCGACAGGGGGCTCAGATGGCTACACCTTC.

This sequence joins TRBV15 and TRBJ1-1; D is perhaps TRBD1 (6 bases). The CDR3 runs to 13 residues. Germline CDR1 LNHNV, CDR2 YYDKDF (reference sequence). V was cut by 7 bases and J by 4 bases, with 13 bases left in between. CDR3: CATTSGQFTEAFF. The CDR3, as DNA: TGTGCCACCACCTCAGGACAGTTCACTGAAGCTTTCTTT.

The CDR3 sequence is CASSPQIVTEDNSPLHF. The CDR3 DNA sequence: TGTGCCAGCTCACCGCAAATCGTGACAGAAGATAATTCACCCCTCCACTTT. The rearrangement links TRBV18 to TRBJ1-6, with D perhaps matching TRBD1 (5 bases). The CDR3 consists of 17 residues. Germline CDR1 and CDR2: KGHSH and LQKENI. Trimming took off 3 bases at V and 5 bases at J, with 17 bases between the two ends.

The CDR3 region has the DNA TGTGCCAGCAGCTTGGGAGCGGGGCCCTACACAGATACGCAGTATTTT. Its translation is CASSLGAGPYTDTQYF. The gene calls are TRBV11-2 and TRBJ2-3, with TRBD2 matching over 7 bases. Germline V gives CDR1 SGHAT, CDR2 FQNNGV. Trimming removed 3 bases from V and 2 bases from J; junction bases left unmatched: 8. The length of the CDR3 is 16 residues.

The J gene is TRBJ2-2, the V gene TRBV5-1, with a tentative D call TRBD1 (5 bases). Germline CDR1 SGHRS, CDR2 YFSETQ. The CDR3 has 15 amino acids. The V gene lost 2 bases and the J gene lost 3 bases, with 11 bases spanning the gap. CDR3 sequence: CASSLFQGYTGELFF. The DNA for the CDR3 is TGCGCCAGCAGCTTATTTCAGGGATACACCGGGGAGCTGTTTTTT.

This chain links TRBV7-2 with TRBJ2-5; 8 bases line up with TRBD1. Looked up from germline, CDR1 is SGHTA and CDR2 is FQGNSA. V lost 1 base, J lost 5 bases, and 9 bases stayed unmatched. The CDR3 is made up of 16 amino acids. This CDR3 reads CASSLVGQGARETQYF. For the CDR3, the DNA is TGTGCCAGCAGCTTAGTGGGGCAGGGGGCGCGGGAGACCCAGTACTTC.

The gene calls are TRBV6-5 and TRBJ1-2; tentative D call: TRBD1 (6 bases). CDR1 and CDR2 from the germline V gene are MNHEY and SVGAGI. V shed 2 bases and J shed 2 bases, with 9 bases lying between them. The CDR3 totals 14 residues. The CDR3 DNA follows: TGTGCCAGCAGTTACGGACAGCACAACTATGGCTACACCTTC. This translates into CASSYGQHNYGYTF.

This sequence joins TRBV6-6 and TRBJ1-1; maybe TRBD1 (5 bases). The CDR3 contains 13 residues. V was trimmed by 5 bases and J by 3 bases, leaving 10 bases between them. Germline lookup yields CDR1 MNHNY and CDR2 SVGAGI (reference sequence). The CDR3 protein is CASSRDGYTEAFF. CDR3 nucleotides: TGTGCCAGCAGTAGGGACGGTTACACTGAAGCTTTCTTT.

This chain uses TRBV6-5 with TRBJ1-2; weak D call: TRBD1 (6 bases). The ends were cut back, 11 bases at V and 4 bases at J, with 14 bases in the middle. CDR1 and CDR2 from the germline V gene are MNHEY and SVGAGI. The CDR3 covers 12 residues. This chain's CDR3 is CAGGRPGYGYTF. CDR3 bases: TGTGCCGGGGGGCGGCCAGGCTATGGCTACACCTTC.

The chain employs TRBV6-5 and TRBJ2-5; 8 nucleotides agree with TRBD1. The CDR3 is 16 amino acids. Germline loops: CDR1 MNHEY, CDR2 SVGAGI. J lost 5 bases, V lost 0 bases, and 8 bases had no gene match. CDR3 protein: CASSYSIGRGLETQYF. The CDR3 DNA reads as TGTGCCAGCAGTTACTCGATAGGCAGGGGGCTTGAGACCCAGTACTTC.

The chain has TRBV11-2 and TRBJ1-1; D remains ambiguous. The germline V gene has CDR1 SGHAT and CDR2 FQNNGV. The CDR3 has 11 residues. Trimming shortened V by 3 bases and J by 10 bases, and 9 bases separated the two germline ends. For the CDR3, the DNA is TGTGCCAGCAGCTTGGGAGCAGGAGCTTTCTTT. Amino acids: CASSLGAGAFF. Full variable domain (remainder filled in from reference TRBV11-2 and TRBJ1-1): EAGVAQSPRYKIIEKRQSVAFWCNPISGHATLYWYQQILGQGPKLLIQFQNNGVVDDSQLPKDRFSAERLKGVDSTLKIQPAKLEDSAVYLCASSLGAGAFFGQGTRLTVV.

The chain recombines TRBV21-1 with TRBJ2-7. TRBV21-1 is an annotated pseudogene. The CDR3 runs to 16 residues. The CDR3 loop reads CASSKACSRSSYEQYF. The DNA of the CDR3 is TGTGCCAGCAGCAAAGCCTGCAGCCGAAGCTCCTACGAGCAGTACTTC.

V gene TRBV5-6 combines with J gene TRBJ2-5; TRBD2 agrees at 13 bases. With 3 bases clipped from V and 4 bases from J, the junction kept 9 bases outside the gene matches. CDR3 length: 17 amino acids. In germline, CDR1 is SGHDT, CDR2 YYEEEE. The CDR3 reads CASSSRLAGGYLETQYF. CDR3 nucleotides: TGTGCCAGCAGCTCCCGACTAGCGGGGGGCTACCTAGAGACCCAGTACTTC. The whole variable domain, remainder taken from reference TRBV5-6 and TRBJ2-5, is DAGVTQSPTHLIKTRGQQVTLRCSPKSGHDTVSWYQQALGQGPQFIFQYYEEEERQRGNFPDRFSGHQFPNYSSELNVNALLLGDSALYLCASSSRLAGGYLETQYFGPGTRLLVL.

The chain joins TRBV19 to TRBJ1-3; D is ambiguous. The length of the CDR3 is 14 residues. Trimming left V 3 bases short and J 2 bases short, with 8 bases between. CDR1 and CDR2 from the germline V gene are LNHDA and SQIVND (reference sequence). The CDR3 loop reads CASSISLPGNTIYF. DNA of the CDR3: TGTGCCAGTAGTATTTCGCTACCTGGAAACACCATATATTTT.

This chain links TRBV21-1 with TRBJ1-5. TRBV21-1 is a pseudogene locus. This CDR3 region has 12 residues. CDR3 residues: CASGTEVAPQHF. The CDR3 DNA reads TGTGCCAGCGGGACGGAGGTCGCGCCCCAGCATTTT.

This clone was observed a single time. The rearrangement uses TRBV6-5 and TRBJ1-1; 7 nucleotides agree with TRBD1. Trimming removed 5 bases from V and 1 base from J; junction bases left unmatched: 7. The germline CDR1 and CDR2 sequences are MNHEY and SVGAGI. This CDR3 has 15 amino acids. CDR3 sequence: CASSTPGGGNTEAFF. Here the CDR3 DNA reads TGTGCCAGCAGTACCCCAGGGGGAGGGAACACTGAAGCTTTCTTT.

The chain has TRBV5-1 and TRBJ1-1; TRBD1 aligns across 10 bases. The junction had 10 bases not matched to a gene; V was cut back by 1 base and J by 1 base. This CDR3 has 18 residues. From germline, CDR1 is SGHRS and CDR2 YFSETQ. The CDR3 loop reads CASSLWGTGAGANTEAFF. CDR3 in DNA: TGCGCCAGCAGCTTGTGGGGGACAGGGGCTGGGGCGAACACTGAAGCTTTCTTT.

V usage is TRBV6-5 and J usage is TRBJ1-2; D remains ambiguous. This CDR3 has 12 amino acids. Germline V gene data show CDR1 as MNHEY and CDR2 as SVGAGI. V was cut by 7 bases and J by 7 bases, with 13 bases left in between. CDR3 DNA sequence: TGTGCCAGCATGGCCGAGTGGGGTGGCTACACCTTC. As protein: CASMAEWGGYTF.

The J gene is TRBJ2-7, the V gene TRBV5-1, with 8 bases matching TRBD1. The CDR3 runs 13 residues. CDR1 SGHRS and CDR2 YFSETQ come from the germline V gene. The V and J ends lost 3 bases and 7 bases, in that order; junction bases with no gene match: 6. Here the CDR3 reads CASSSDRAGEQYF. For the CDR3, the DNA is TGCGCCAGCAGCTCGGACAGGGCGGGGGAGCAGTACTTC.

This chain joins TRBV7-9 and TRBJ1-3; D is ambiguous. V dropped 2 bases and J dropped 5 bases, with 13 bases sitting between them. This CDR3 has 15 residues. Germline V CDR1 and CDR2: SEHNR, FQNEAQ (reference sequence). The CDR3 reads CASSLSWYARNTIYF. Here the CDR3 DNA reads TGTGCCAGCAGCTTATCTTGGTACGCCAGAAACACCATATATTTT.

The chain recombines TRBV7-9 with TRBJ2-3; 11 nucleotides agree with TRBD2. The CDR3 loop spans 16 amino acids. In germline, CDR1 is SEHNR, CDR2 FQNEAQ (reference sequence). The J segment lost 5 bases and the V segment lost 1 base, leaving 5 bases of the junction unmatched. This CDR3 reads CASSLGVLAGEDTQYF. The CDR3 DNA reads TGTGCCAGCAGCTTAGGAGTACTAGCGGGGGAAGATACGCAGTATTTT.

This clone was recorded once. V gene TRBV5-1 combines with J gene TRBJ2-7, with TRBD1 identical over 10 bases. V lost 3 bases to trimming and J lost 0 bases; unmatched junction nucleotides: 9. The CDR3 covers 17 residues. CDR1 and CDR2 (germline): SGHRS, YFSETQ. The CDR3 sequence: CASSWTTGGDPSYEQYF. CDR3 DNA sequence: TGCGCCAGCAGCTGGACGACAGGGGGCGACCCCTCCTACGAGCAGTACTTC. Full variable domain (rest looked up from reference TRBV5-1 and TRBJ2-7): KAGVTQTPRYLIKTRGQQVTLSCSPISGHRSVSWYQQTPGQGLQFLFEYFSETQRNKGNFPGRFSGRQFSNSRSEMNVSTLELGDSALYLCASSWTTGGDPSYEQYFGPGTRLTVT.

This chain uses TRBV10-3 with TRBJ1-4, with a tentative D call TRBD1 (6 bases). The CDR3 spans 12 residues. The germline V gene encodes CDR1 ENHRY and CDR2 SYGVKD. V was pared by 10 bases and J by 5 bases, with 11 bases between. The CDR3 DNA follows: TGTGCCACCCAGGACAGCAATGAAAAACTGTTTTTT. Translated, it gives CATQDSNEKLFF.

In this sample, this clone turned up once. This chain uses TRBV6-6 with TRBJ2-4; D possibly matches TRBD1 or TRBD2 (5 bases each). Germline CDR1 MNHNY, CDR2 SVGAGI (reference sequence). The CDR3 has 16 amino acids. Trimming removed 5 bases at V and 7 bases at J, with 21 bases between. In DNA, the CDR3 is TGTGCCAGCAGTACCCCAGGGACCCCCAAAGGGAACATTCAGTACTTC. Translated: CASSTPGTPKGNIQYF.